The entry that follows covers one TCR beta chain sequence. The sample comes from a study of blood T cell repertoires in COVID-19. As originally analysed: It was from reference gene primer amplification that nucleated cell counts were estimated. Some clones are missing from TCRdb's copy, which holds only in-frame ones; the method was immunoSEQ multiplex PCR. From that table come the V and J calls and clone size; the DNA was used to work out D and trimming. Of approximately 230,000 clones in the sample, more than 75% were seen once. Germline CDR1 is SGHRS and CDR2 is YFSETQ. This CDR3 contains 18 residues. After removal of 0 bases from V and 1 base from J, the junction contained 10 bases not matched to a gene. Participant-given clinical history determined each cohort assignment.

The J gene is TRBJ2-1, the V gene TRBV5-1; 7 positions agree with TRBD2. This TCR came from a middle-aged man who had recovered from COVID-19. The specimen sequenced was PBMCs or T cells enriched from blood (not recorded which). The CDR3 spells CASSLAVASGLSYNEQFF. CDR3 in DNA: TGCGCCAGCAGCTTGGCGGTGGCTAGCGGACTTTCCTACAATGAGCAGTTCTTC.